What follows are 8 T cell receptor beta chains derived from one specimen sequenced in a study of persistence of HIV-infected CD4 T cells (TCRdb year 2020). The sample's treatment or condition label, decoded: suppressive antiretroviral therapy. Lysates of CMV-infected fibroblasts were used at around 10 ug/mL for cell stimulation. Sorting of responding CD4+ T cells was based on upregulation of both CD40 ligand and CD69. Their cognate antigens are unknown. TCRbeta repertoires were sequenced from genomic DNA with the immunoSEQ hsTCRB assay version 4 in survey mode. The source is immuneACCESS, and TCRdb retained only in-frame sequences with V and J called. Part of the clones is not carried over; for the studies checked, unresolved V genes explain less than half of this, and the remainder is unexplained. For this sample the table gives roughly 20,000 clones, of which approximately 80% were detected only once. 6.8% of the sample comes from the top ten.

The specimen comprised CD4+ T cells sorted from PBMCs after roughly 18-hour stimulation, sampled from a patient who received antiretroviral therapy. The intended sense of this specimen's cell subset or site label: CD40L+CD69+ CD4 T cells responding to CMV lysate. The receptors originated from an adult man with HIV who was CMV-seropositive.

This chain uses TRBV5-1 with TRBJ2-2; D gene uncertain. Deletions cut 4 bases from V and 2 bases from J, with 12 bases between. The CDR3 runs to 15 residues. The germline gives CDR1 SGHRS, CDR2 YFSETQ. CDR3 bases: TGCGCCAGCAGCCCCCGCGCTTCAAACACCGGGGAGCTGTTTTTT. It encodes CASSPRASNTGELFF.

This rearrangement joins TRBV9 to TRBJ2-1; 8 nucleotides align to TRBD2. Germline V gene data show CDR1 as SGDLS and CDR2 as YYNGEE. The CDR3 has 15 amino acids. J lost 2 bases, V lost 0 bases, and 1 base had no gene match. CDR3 nucleotide sequence: TGTGCCAGCAGCGTAGCGGGGGGGACCTACAATGAGCAGTTCTTC. It specifies CASSVAGGTYNEQFF.

The rearrangement uses TRBV18 and TRBJ1-5; D is unclear. The CDR3 is made up of 15 amino acids. Germline CDR1 is KGHSH and CDR2 is LQKENI. Trimming cost V 1 base and J 6 bases, with 13 bases left between them. This CDR3 is CASSPQGKEGQPQHF. In DNA form, the CDR3 reads TGTGCCAGCTCACCACAGGGCAAGGAGGGTCAGCCCCAGCATTTT.

The genes are TRBV15 and TRBJ1-5; D is uncertain. Germline CDR1 LNHNV, CDR2 YYDKDF (reference sequence). The V and J ends lost 0 bases and 8 bases respectively, with 5 bases between them. CDR3 length: 12 amino acids. The CDR3 DNA reads as TGTGCCACCAGCAGAGACTATAAGCCCCAGCATTTT. Translating it yields CATSRDYKPQHF. Filled out from reference TRBV15 and TRBJ1-5, the complete variable domain reads DAMVIQNPRYQVTQFGKPVTLSCSQTLNHNVMYWYQQKSSQAPKLLFHYYDKDFNNEADTPDNFQSRRPNTSFCFLDIRSPGLGDTAMYLCATSRDYKPQHFGDGTRLSIL.

This chain connects TRBV12-5 to TRBJ2-1, with TRBD2 as a possible D gene (5 bases). Per germline, CDR1 LGHNT and CDR2 FRNRAP. The CDR3 extends over 14 amino acids. Trimming removed 5 bases from V and 3 bases from J, with 11 bases in between. CDR3 nucleotides: TGTGCTAGTGGTCCCACTAGGGACTACAATGAGCAGTTCTTC. Protein sequence: CASGPTRDYNEQFF.

V is TRBV2 and J is TRBJ2-1; 10 bases map to TRBD2. The V segment lost 7 bases and the J segment 6 bases; nucleotides outside the gene matches: 9. The germline gives CDR1 SNHLY, CDR2 FYNNEI. The CDR3 loop spans 15 amino acids. The CDR3 loop is CASTQGGLATNEQFF. The CDR3 DNA reads as TGTGCCAGCACCCAAGGGGGACTAGCGACCAATGAGCAGTTCTTC.

The V call is TRBV12-3 or TRBV12-4, the J call TRBJ2-4; D gene unclear. This CDR3 has 11 amino acids. V lost 3 bases, J lost 9 bases, and 6 bases lay in between. The CDR3 region has the DNA TGTGCCAGCAGTTTTCTCGCCATTCAGTACTTC. Protein: CASSFLAIQYF.

V is TRBV19 and J is TRBJ1-1; no definite D call. The germline V gene encodes CDR1 LNHDA and CDR2 SQIVND (reference sequence). This CDR3 is 13 amino acids long. The V end was cut by 2 bases, the J end by 1 base, with 5 bases between. The CDR3 sequence: CASSIRQNTEAFF. CDR3 sequence (DNA): TGTGCCAGTAGTATAAGACAGAACACTGAAGCTTTCTTT. Full variable domain (rest looked up from reference TRBV19 and TRBJ1-1): DGGITQSPKYLFRKEGQNVTLSCEQNLNHDAMYWYRQDPGQGLRLIYYSQIVNDFQKGDIAEGYSVSREKKESFPLTVTSAQKNPTAFYLCASSIRQNTEAFFGQGTRLTVV.